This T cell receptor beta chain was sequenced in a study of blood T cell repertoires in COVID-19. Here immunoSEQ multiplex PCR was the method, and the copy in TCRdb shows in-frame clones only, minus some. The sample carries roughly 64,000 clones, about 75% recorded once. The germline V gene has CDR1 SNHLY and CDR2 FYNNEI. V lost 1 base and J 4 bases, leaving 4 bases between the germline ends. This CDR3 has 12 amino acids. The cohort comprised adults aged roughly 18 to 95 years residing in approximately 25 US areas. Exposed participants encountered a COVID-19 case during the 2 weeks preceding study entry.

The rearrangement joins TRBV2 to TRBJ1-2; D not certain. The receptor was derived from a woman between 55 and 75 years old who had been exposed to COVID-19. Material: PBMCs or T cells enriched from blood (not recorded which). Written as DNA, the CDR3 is TGTGCCAGCAGTGAAGGGAGCTATGGCTACACCTTC. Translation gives CASSEGSYGYTF.